This T cell receptor (beta chain) was captured in a study of blood T cell repertoires in COVID-19. Study in general: From the United States, Italy and Spain came samples of acute and convalescent COVID-19. The cDNA or gDNA used as material had been derived from T cells, B-cell-depleted T cells, or PBMCs.

In the source study's methods: Amplified reference gene primers provided the basis for estimating nucleated cell counts. Assay: immunoSEQ multiplex PCR; the TCRdb copy retains only in-frame clones and omits some. V and J calls and clone size are those listed in that table; D and trimming were worked out from the DNA. This sample has about 260,000 clones, with about 80% found just once. Losses at the gene ends were 4 bases for V and 6 bases for J; bases not matched to a gene: 7. CDR1 MNHEY and CDR2 SMNVEV come from the germline V gene (reference sequence). The CDR3 spans 17 residues. The sequenced material came from peripheral blood. The TCR originated in a woman older than 75 with acute or convalescent COVID-19. The chain uses TRBV27 and TRBJ2-1; TRBD2 matches at 15 bases. The CDR3 DNA sequence: TGTGCCAGCAGTTGGGGGACTAGCGGGAGGTCCCCCAATGAGCAGTTCTTC. As protein: CASSWGTSGRSPNEQFF.